These T cell receptor beta chains were read from a single sample in a study of Ad26.COV2.S vaccination and SARS-CoV-2 variants. Some clones are missing from TCRdb's copy, which holds only in-frame ones; the method was immunoSEQ multiplex PCR. The sample consists of about 350,000 clones, about 88% of them appearing once. The source was peripheral blood, collected in a trial of Ad26.COV2.S vaccine versus placebo. Every receptor here comes from a person between 18 and 60 years old who received the Ad26.COV2.S COVID-19 vaccine or a placebo. Each CDR3 is given with its conserved first and last residue. Fields, in order: D gene, V gene, clone size, J gene, CDR3 protein, CDR3 DNA. A D gene is named only where the DNA matches it firmly. Size is stated for part of the rows, as once, few or many counts, or as a class when the clone is expanded.

d_call: -; v_call: TRBV15; clone_size: once; j_call: TRBJ1-1; cdr3_aa: CATSRGVGGHARTDTEAFF; cdr3_nt: TGTGCCACCAGCAGGGGGGTCGGGGGTCACGCCAGGACGGACACTGAAGCTTTCTTT
d_call: -; v_call: TRBV7-2; clone_size: -; j_call: TRBJ2-7; cdr3_aa: CASSLGDAYGEQYF; cdr3_nt: TGTGCCAGCAGCTTAGGGGACGCCTATGGCGAGCAGTACTTC
d_call: TRBD2; v_call: TRBV9; clone_size: -; j_call: TRBJ2-7; cdr3_aa: CASSVDPSGTYEQYF; cdr3_nt: TGTGCCAGCAGCGTAGACCCTAGCGGTACCTACGAGCAGTACTTC
d_call: TRBD2; v_call: TRBV7-9; clone_size: -; j_call: TRBJ2-3; cdr3_aa: CASSQGLAGEGYRDTQYF; cdr3_nt: TGTGCCAGCAGCCAGGGACTAGCGGGAGAGGGGTATAGAGATACGCAGTATTTT
d_call: TRBD1; v_call: TRBV5-5; clone_size: -; j_call: TRBJ2-7; cdr3_aa: CASTRGTGSEQYF; cdr3_nt: TGTGCCAGCACCCGTGGGACAGGGTCCGAGCAGTACTTC
d_call: TRBD1; v_call: TRBV7-9; clone_size: -; j_call: TRBJ1-4; cdr3_aa: CASSSTGGLEKLFF; cdr3_nt: TGTGCCAGCAGCTCGACAGGGGGCTTGGAAAAACTGTTTTTT
d_call: TRBD1; v_call: TRBV6-5; clone_size: -; j_call: TRBJ1-1; cdr3_aa: CASSWGQTNTEAFF; cdr3_nt: TGTGCCAGCAGTTGGGGACAGACGAACACTGAAGCTTTCTTT
d_call: TRBD2; v_call: TRBV3-1/TRBV3-2; clone_size: -; j_call: TRBJ2-1; cdr3_aa: CASSQVGTSGGEQFF; cdr3_nt: TGTGCCAGCAGCCAAGTCGGGACTAGCGGGGGGGAGCAGTTCTTC
d_call: TRBD1; v_call: TRBV19; clone_size: -; j_call: TRBJ2-5; cdr3_aa: CASSLTDRGGQETQYF; cdr3_nt: TGTGCCAGTAGCCTGACGGACAGGGGAGGCCAAGAGACCCAGTACTTC
d_call: -; v_call: TRBV7-8; clone_size: -; j_call: TRBJ1-5; cdr3_aa: CASSSRGADQPQHF; cdr3_nt: TGTGCCAGCAGCTCACGGGGGGCAGATCAGCCCCAGCATTTT
d_call: -; v_call: TRBV4-3; clone_size: -; j_call: TRBJ2-1; cdr3_aa: CASSQDPRVSSLYNEQFF; cdr3_nt: TGCGCCAGCAGCCAAGATCCCCGGGTCAGCAGTTTATACAATGAGCAGTTCTTC
d_call: -; v_call: TRBV28; clone_size: -; j_call: TRBJ1-2; cdr3_aa: CASTAGSSSYGYTF; cdr3_nt: TGTGCCAGCACCGCAGGGTCTTCAAGCTATGGCTACACCTTC
d_call: TRBD1; v_call: TRBV4-2; clone_size: -; j_call: TRBJ1-2; cdr3_aa: CASSQTGTEGYTF; cdr3_nt: TGTGCCAGCAGCCAGACCGGGACAGAGGGCTACACCTTC
d_call: -; v_call: TRBV27; clone_size: few; j_call: TRBJ2-7; cdr3_aa: CASSFAGQIPYEQYF; cdr3_nt: TGTGCCAGCAGCTTTGCTGGACAGATCCCCTACGAGCAGTACTTC
d_call: TRBD2; v_call: TRBV5-4; clone_size: -; j_call: TRBJ2-7; cdr3_aa: CASSPGTRPYEQYF; cdr3_nt: TGTGCCAGCAGCCCCGGGACTAGACCCTACGAGCAGTACTTC
d_call: -; v_call: TRBV6-5; clone_size: -; j_call: TRBJ2-5; cdr3_aa: CASQPSRGETQYF; cdr3_nt: TGTGCCAGCCAACCCAGCCGAGGGGAGACCCAGTACTTC
d_call: -; v_call: TRBV19; clone_size: once; j_call: TRBJ2-2; cdr3_aa: CASSIRGGGELFF; cdr3_nt: TGTGCCAGTAGTATTAGGGGAGGCGGGGAGCTGTTTTTT
d_call: -; v_call: TRBV3-1/TRBV3-2; clone_size: -; j_call: TRBJ2-2; cdr3_aa: CASSLGPDGELFF; cdr3_nt: TGTGCCAGCAGCCTCGGGCCTGACGGGGAGCTGTTTTTT
d_call: -; v_call: TRBV6-1; clone_size: -; j_call: TRBJ1-5; cdr3_aa: CASSEIGTQHF; cdr3_nt: TGTGCCAGCAGTGAAATTGGGACCCAGCATTTT
d_call: -; v_call: TRBV27; clone_size: -; j_call: TRBJ1-5; cdr3_aa: CASGLNQPQHF; cdr3_nt: TGTGCCAGCGGACTAAATCAGCCCCAGCATTTT
d_call: -; v_call: TRBV21-1; clone_size: -; j_call: TRBJ1-2; cdr3_aa: CASSKVRVCGYTF; cdr3_nt: TGTGCCAGCAGCAAAGTAAGGGTCTGTGGCTACACCTTC
d_call: -; v_call: TRBV6-5; clone_size: -; j_call: TRBJ2-7; cdr3_aa: CASSYETATYEQYF; cdr3_nt: TGTGCCAGCAGTTACGAGACAGCGACCTACGAGCAGTACTTC
d_call: TRBD1; v_call: TRBV4-1; clone_size: -; j_call: TRBJ2-7; cdr3_aa: CASSHGTDYEQYF; cdr3_nt: TGCGCCAGCAGCCACGGGACAGACTACGAGCAGTACTTC
d_call: -; v_call: TRBV9; clone_size: -; j_call: TRBJ1-5; cdr3_aa: CASSETGFENQPQHF; cdr3_nt: TGTGCCAGCAGCGAAACAGGGTTTGAAAATCAGCCCCAGCATTTT
d_call: -; v_call: TRBV6-2/TRBV6-3; clone_size: -; j_call: TRBJ1-5; cdr3_aa: CASSFSGWNSNQPQHF; cdr3_nt: TGTGCCAGCAGTTTCTCAGGGTGGAATAGCAATCAGCCCCAGCATTTT
d_call: -; v_call: TRBV5-1; clone_size: many; j_call: TRBJ2-7; cdr3_aa: CASGRDRTYEQYF; cdr3_nt: TGCGCCAGTGGCCGGGACCGAACCTACGAGCAGTACTTC
d_call: TRBD1; v_call: TRBV27; clone_size: -; j_call: TRBJ1-5; cdr3_aa: CADFRGQGDSNQPQHF; cdr3_nt: TGTGCCGACTTCCGCGGACAGGGCGATAGCAATCAGCCCCAGCATTTT
d_call: TRBD1; v_call: TRBV7-9; clone_size: -; j_call: TRBJ1-1; cdr3_aa: CASIRTGRVTEAFF; cdr3_nt: TGTGCCAGCATCCGGACAGGGAGAGTCACTGAAGCTTTCTTT
d_call: -; v_call: TRBV21-1; clone_size: -; j_call: TRBJ2-5; cdr3_aa: CASSRDRAKETQYF; cdr3_nt: TGTGCCAGCAGCAGGGACAGGGCAAAAGAGACCCAGTACTTC
d_call: -; v_call: TRBV19; clone_size: medium-sized; j_call: TRBJ1-5; cdr3_aa: CASSMGVRQPQHF; cdr3_nt: TGTGCCAGTAGTATGGGGGTCCGTCAGCCCCAGCATTTT